These T cell receptor beta chains were read from a single sample in a study of T cell responses to AZD1222 COVID-19 vaccine. Clones were read by immunoSEQ multiplex PCR, and TCRdb kept only the in-frame ones, dropping some. The table lists nearly 110,000 clones, around 90% of them singletons. The sample consisted of peripheral blood, taken 28 days after the second AZD1222 dose. The receptors shown here come from an adult who received the AZD1222 COVID-19 vaccine. The CDR3 runs from the conserved cysteine through the conserved F or W. The order of the fields is J gene, clone size, D gene, V gene, CDR3 DNA, CDR3 protein. D genes are given only for firm matches. Size tells how often a clone was seen (once, few, many) or the class of an expanded clone, and some rows leave it out.

j_gene: TRBJ2-2
abundance: -
d_gene: -
v_gene: TRBV27
CDR3nt: TGTGCCAGCAAGTGGGGGGAGAGGGTGACCGGGGAGCTGTTTTTT
CDR3aa: CASKWGERVTGELFF

j_gene: TRBJ2-2
abundance: -
d_gene: -
v_gene: TRBV11-2
CDR3nt: TGTGCCAGCAGCTTAAGGGGGGGCACCACCGGGGAGCTGTTTTTT
CDR3aa: CASSLRGGTTGELFF

j_gene: TRBJ2-1
abundance: -
d_gene: -
v_gene: TRBV7-3
CDR3nt: TGTGCCAGCAGCCCAAGCAGCTACAATGAGCAGTTCTTC
CDR3aa: CASSPSSYNEQFF

j_gene: TRBJ2-2
abundance: -
d_gene: -
v_gene: TRBV7-9
CDR3nt: TGTGCCAGCAGCTTAAGCACCGGGGAGCTGTTTTTT
CDR3aa: CASSLSTGELFF

j_gene: TRBJ2-7
abundance: -
d_gene: -
v_gene: TRBV7-2
CDR3nt: TGTGCCAGCAGTTTTACAGGGTCCCCCTACGAGCAGTACTTC
CDR3aa: CASSFTGSPYEQYF

j_gene: TRBJ1-5
abundance: -
d_gene: TRBD1
v_gene: TRBV7-9
CDR3nt: TGTGCCAGCCGACAGGGAAATCAGCCCCAGCATTTT
CDR3aa: CASRQGNQPQHF

j_gene: TRBJ2-7
abundance: -
d_gene: -
v_gene: TRBV4-1
CDR3nt: TGCGCCAGCAGCCAAGTTAACTCACCACCTTACGAGCAGTACTTC
CDR3aa: CASSQVNSPPYEQYF

j_gene: TRBJ2-7
abundance: once
d_gene: TRBD1
v_gene: TRBV6-6
CDR3nt: TGTGCCAGCAGTTACTCGGGTCAGGGGGCGAACGAGCAGTACTTC
CDR3aa: CASSYSGQGANEQYF

j_gene: TRBJ1-6
abundance: once
d_gene: -
v_gene: TRBV19
CDR3nt: TGTGCCAGTAGTACCCCACAAGCTCCCAATTCACCCCTCCACTTT
CDR3aa: CASSTPQAPNSPLHF

j_gene: TRBJ1-2
abundance: -
d_gene: TRBD1
v_gene: TRBV6-6
CDR3nt: TGTGCCAGCACCACCGGGACAGGGGTTGGCTACACCTTC
CDR3aa: CASTTGTGVGYTF

j_gene: TRBJ1-6
abundance: -
d_gene: TRBD1
v_gene: TRBV28
CDR3nt: TGTGCCAGCAGAGGGACAGGGGGTTCACCCCTCCACTTT
CDR3aa: CASRGTGGSPLHF

j_gene: TRBJ1-1
abundance: -
d_gene: TRBD1
v_gene: TRBV5-1
CDR3nt: TGCGCCAGCAGCCACGGACAGGGAACTGAAGCTTTCTTT
CDR3aa: CASSHGQGTEAFF

j_gene: TRBJ2-7
abundance: -
d_gene: -
v_gene: TRBV28
CDR3nt: TGTGCCAGCAGTTTGTCCGGGACATCGCCCTACGAGCAGTACTTC
CDR3aa: CASSLSGTSPYEQYF

j_gene: TRBJ1-2
abundance: -
d_gene: -
v_gene: TRBV12-3/TRBV12-4
CDR3nt: TGTGCCAGCAGTTTCAATTATGGCTACACCTTC
CDR3aa: CASSFNYGYTF

j_gene: TRBJ2-7
abundance: -
d_gene: -
v_gene: TRBV3-1/TRBV3-2
CDR3nt: TGTGCCAGCAGCCAAGGTCGACAGACTAGCTACGAGCAGTACTTC
CDR3aa: CASSQGRQTSYEQYF

j_gene: TRBJ2-3
abundance: -
d_gene: -
v_gene: TRBV28
CDR3nt: TGTGCCAGCAGCCCCGGGGGGCTGGGCACAGATACGCAGTATTTT
CDR3aa: CASSPGGLGTDTQYF

j_gene: TRBJ1-6
abundance: -
d_gene: -
v_gene: TRBV6-1
CDR3nt: TGTGCCAGCAGTGCACCCGGCGACGGTTATAATTCACCCCTCCACTTT
CDR3aa: CASSAPGDGYNSPLHF

j_gene: TRBJ1-2
abundance: -
d_gene: -
v_gene: TRBV5-4
CDR3nt: TGTGCCAGCAGCTTGAATGTGGGGAACTATGGCTACACCTTC
CDR3aa: CASSLNVGNYGYTF